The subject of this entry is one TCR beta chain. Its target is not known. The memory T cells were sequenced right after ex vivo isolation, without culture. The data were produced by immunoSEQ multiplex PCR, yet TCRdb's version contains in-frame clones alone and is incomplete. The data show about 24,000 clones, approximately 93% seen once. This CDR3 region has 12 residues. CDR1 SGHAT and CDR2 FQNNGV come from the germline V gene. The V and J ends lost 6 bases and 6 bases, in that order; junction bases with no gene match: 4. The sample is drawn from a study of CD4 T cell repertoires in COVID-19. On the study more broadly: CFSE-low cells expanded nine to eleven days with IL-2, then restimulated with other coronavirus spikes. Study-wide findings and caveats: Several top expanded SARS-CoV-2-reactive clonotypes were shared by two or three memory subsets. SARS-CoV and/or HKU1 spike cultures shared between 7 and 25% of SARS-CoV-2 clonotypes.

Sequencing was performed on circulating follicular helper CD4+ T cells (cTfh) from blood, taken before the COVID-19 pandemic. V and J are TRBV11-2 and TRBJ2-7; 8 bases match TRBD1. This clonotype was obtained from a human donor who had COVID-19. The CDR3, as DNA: TGTGCCAGCAGGCCTGGACAGGGCGAGCAGTACTTC. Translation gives CASRPGQGEQYF.